This TCR beta chain was recovered during a study of T cell responses to AZD1222 COVID-19 vaccine. For the study at large: Second-dose intervals near 4 or 12 weeks were combined. Broader study findings: The peak T cell response came first, and repertoires were sampled only after it. There were mostly white British donors and more females than males, and clonal diversity was possibly underestimated. Dominant CD4 TCR responses targeted spike regions 160-218 and 743-854.

As to this clone: The antigen is not known.

TCRdb's copy holds only in-frame clones and misses some; the assay was immunoSEQ multiplex PCR. The table has 100,000 or so clones, just over 90% seen once. The CDR3 runs to 13 residues. The V gene's germline CDR1 is MNHEY and CDR2 SMNVEV (reference sequence). Deletions cut 3 bases from V and 7 bases from J, with 12 bases between. The V and J genes are TRBV27 and TRBJ1-2; D possibly corresponds to TRBD1 (6 bases). This TCR came from an adult in good health. The material was peripheral blood, obtained on day 0 of AZD1222 vaccination. The CDR3 sequence: CASSLGGNRGYTF. CDR3 coding DNA: TGTGCCAGCAGTTTGGGGGGCAATCGTGGCTACACCTTC.